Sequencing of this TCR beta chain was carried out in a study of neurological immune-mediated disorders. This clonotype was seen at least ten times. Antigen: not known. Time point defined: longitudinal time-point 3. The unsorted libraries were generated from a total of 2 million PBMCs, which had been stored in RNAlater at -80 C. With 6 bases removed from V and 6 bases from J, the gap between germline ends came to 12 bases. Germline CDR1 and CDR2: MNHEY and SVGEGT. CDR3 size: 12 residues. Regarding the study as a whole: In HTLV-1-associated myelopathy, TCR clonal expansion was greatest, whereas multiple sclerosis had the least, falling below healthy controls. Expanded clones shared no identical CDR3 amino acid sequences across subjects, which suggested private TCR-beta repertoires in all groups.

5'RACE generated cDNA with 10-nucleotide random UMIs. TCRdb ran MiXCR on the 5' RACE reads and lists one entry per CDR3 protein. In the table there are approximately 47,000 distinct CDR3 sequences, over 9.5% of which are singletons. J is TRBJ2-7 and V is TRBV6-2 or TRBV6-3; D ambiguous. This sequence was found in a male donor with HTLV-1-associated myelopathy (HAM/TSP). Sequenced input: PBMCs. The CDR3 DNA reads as TGTGCCAGCAGCCGCCCTTTATTCGAGCAGTACTTC. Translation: CASSRPLFEQYF.